One and the same sample provided the 19 T cell receptor beta chains below, sequenced in a study of OX40 agonist ivuxolimab in advanced cancers. Profiled with immunoSEQ multiplex PCR; TCRdb holds only in-frame clones, not every one. Altogether tens of thousands of clones are present, about 87% being singletons, with the ten largest covering 6.5% to 9%. The sample in question was CD4+ or CD8+ T cells sorted from blood, obtained in a trial of the OX40 agonist ivuxolimab. These receptors were collected from an adult with an advanced solid tumor such as melanoma, head and neck, liver or kidney cancer.

The chain is built from TRBV27 and TRBJ2-3, with D possibly TRBD2 on 6 matching bases. The length of the CDR3 is 14 residues. CDR1 and CDR2 from the germline V gene are MNHEY and SMNVEV (reference sequence). With 10 bases removed from V and 0 bases from J, the gap between germline ends came to 14 bases. The CDR3 reads CATAGRGSTDTQYF. CDR3 DNA sequence: TGTGCCACGGCGGGGCGGGGAAGCACAGATACGCAGTATTTT.

The chain employs TRBV6-5 and TRBJ2-4; D might be TRBD1 (5 bases). V was shortened by 3 bases and J by 5 bases, with 11 bases between the two germline ends. The CDR3 contains 14 residues. Germline V gene data show CDR1 as MNHEY and CDR2 as SVGAGI. For the CDR3, the DNA is TGTGCCAGCAGTTATAATCGCAGGGAAAACATTCAGTACTTC. As protein: CASSYNRRENIQYF.

This sequence joins TRBV2 and TRBJ2-1, with 8 bases lining up with TRBD2. J lost 3 bases, V lost 6 bases, and 10 bases had no gene match. Germline values: CDR1 SNHLY, CDR2 FYNNEI. This CDR3 has 16 amino acids. CDR3 in DNA: TGTGCCAGCAGAGAGTTAGCGGGGCTGAACTACAATGAGCAGTTCTTC. This encodes CASRELAGLNYNEQFF.

The chain has TRBV6-5 and TRBJ2-1, with 7 positions matching TRBD2. The CDR3 length is 16 residues. The V and J ends lost 2 bases and 5 bases, in that order; junction bases with no gene match: 9. CDR1 MNHEY and CDR2 SVGAGI come from the germline V gene. The CDR3 loop is CASSYGLAAGDNEQFF. In DNA, the CDR3 is TGTGCCAGCAGTTACGGGCTAGCGGCCGGTGACAATGAGCAGTTCTTC.

As DNA, the CDR3 is TGCGCCAGCAGCCAAGGGGGGGCTAGCGGGAGAAACATTCAGTACTTC. It codes for CASSQGGASGRNIQYF. The rearrangement uses TRBV4-1 and TRBJ2-4, with TRBD2 matching 10 bases. J gave up 6 bases and V 1 base, and 6 bases lay outside the gene matches. CDR1 MGHRA and CDR2 YSYEKL come from the germline V gene. The CDR3 length is 16 residues.

The chain carries TRBV7-9 and TRBJ1-2, with D maybe TRBD1 (6 bases). V lost 5 bases, J lost 4 bases, and 11 bases lay in between. This CDR3 is 13 amino acids long. Germline-derived CDR1 and CDR2 are SEHNR and FQNEAQ (reference sequence). This CDR3 is CASSPGAGYGYTF. The CDR3, as DNA: TGTGCCAGCAGCCCGGGGGCTGGCTATGGCTACACCTTC.

This chain links TRBV5-1 with TRBJ1-1; 8 bases are a match to TRBD1. Trimming removed 3 bases from V and 3 bases from J; junction bases left unmatched: 7. Looked up from germline, CDR1 is SGHRS and CDR2 is YFSETQ. The CDR3 runs to 15 residues. CDR3 in DNA: TGCGCCAGCAGCTATAATACAGGGGGTCACACTGAAGCTTTCTTT. Translation: CASSYNTGGHTEAFF.

The CDR3 reads CASSLGRRETQYF. As DNA, the CDR3 is TGTGCCAGCAGTTTGGGACGACGGGAGACCCAGTACTTC. V gene TRBV27 combines with J gene TRBJ2-5, with D perhaps TRBD1 or TRBD2 (5 bases each). The CDR3 is 13 residues long. Between the trimmed V and J ends, which lost 3 bases and 5 bases, there was a span of 10 bases. In germline, CDR1 is MNHEY, CDR2 SMNVEV (reference sequence).

V usage is TRBV27 and J usage is TRBJ2-2; 8 bases line up with TRBD1. Trimming cost V 2 bases and J 4 bases; bases outside gene matches: 12. Germline V gene sequence: CDR1 MNHEY, CDR2 SMNVEV (reference sequence). This CDR3 has 18 residues. CDR3 protein: CASSLGRGQGSGTGELFF. For the CDR3, the DNA is TGTGCCAGCAGTTTAGGCAGGGGGCAAGGGTCGGGCACCGGGGAGCTGTTTTTT.

This chain links TRBV19 with TRBJ2-3; 9 nucleotides align to TRBD2. Germline V gene sequence: CDR1 LNHDA, CDR2 SQIVND (reference sequence). The CDR3 contains 14 residues. J was trimmed by 6 bases and V by 3 bases; bases with no gene match: 4. The CDR3 coding sequence is TGTGCCAGTAGTATGAGCGGGAGGTACGATACGCAGTATTTT. This translates into CASSMSGRYDTQYF.

Points on this clone: This same CDR3 is encoded by further DNA sequences in the sample. The CDR3 sequence is CASSVGTASYEQYF. In DNA form, the CDR3 reads TGTGCCAGCAGCGTAGGGACAGCTTCCTACGAGCAGTACTTC. The V and J genes are TRBV9 and TRBJ2-7; D is perhaps TRBD1 (6 bases). V lost 0 bases and J lost 1, with 8 bases in between. Per the germline V gene, CDR1 is SGDLS and CDR2 is YYNGEE. The CDR3 length is 14 residues.

In nucleotides, the CDR3 is TGTGCCAGCAGCTTAGCGCCAGGGGATAGTGGAAACACCATATATTTT. It translates to CASSLAPGDSGNTIYF. The chain has TRBV7-6 and TRBJ1-3, with a weak D call TRBD1 (6 bases). This CDR3 is 16 amino acids long. V was cut by 0 bases and J by 3 bases, with 12 bases left in between. Germline assignment: CDR1 SGHVS and CDR2 FNYEAQ.

This CDR3 reads CASSSGLSTDTQYF. In nucleotides, the CDR3 is TGTGCCAGCAGCTCGGGACTTAGCACAGATACGCAGTATTTT. The V call is TRBV14, the J call TRBJ2-3; D might be TRBD2 (6 bases). V was pared by 5 bases and J by 0 bases, with 9 bases between. The CDR3 totals 14 residues. Germline loops: CDR1 SGHDN, CDR2 FVKESK.

This chain uses TRBV9 with TRBJ2-5; 10 bases match TRBD2. The J call could be wrong; TRBJ2-7 is a better fit for the DNA end. The CDR3 covers 15 residues. Germline CDR1 SGDLS, CDR2 YYNGEE. CDR3 DNA: TGTGCCAGCAGTAGGACTAGCGGAAGCTCCTACGAGCAGTACTTC. It translates to CASSRTSGSSYEQYF.

This clone was recorded once. The chain uses TRBV2 and TRBJ2-2, with D unclear. The germline V gene has CDR1 SNHLY and CDR2 FYNNEI. The CDR3 length is 13 residues. The ends were cut back, 2 bases at V and 7 bases at J, with 8 bases in the middle. The CDR3 DNA reads as TGTGCCAGCAGTGAATTAATAGGCGGGGAGCTGTTTTTT. This translates into CASSELIGGELFF.

In regard to this clone: Different DNA sequences within this sample yield the same CDR3. The CDR3 loop reads CAISESGDSNQPQHF. In nucleotides, the CDR3 is TGTGCCATCAGTGAGTCAGGGGATAGCAATCAGCCCCAGCATTTT. The chain is built from TRBV10-3 and TRBJ1-5, with D possibly being TRBD1 (5 bases). Germline-derived CDR1 and CDR2 are ENHRY and SYGVKD. The CDR3 totals 15 residues. V dropped 0 bases and J dropped 0 bases, with 6 bases sitting between them.

This chain connects TRBV10-3 to TRBJ2-7; a weak D match, TRBD2 (7 bases). Deletions cut 3 bases from V and 2 bases from J, with 23 bases between. The CDR3 covers 18 residues. Germline lookup yields CDR1 ENHRY and CDR2 SYGVKD. CDR3 sequence (DNA): TGTGCCATCAGTGAATGGGGGAGGGCCGAGGGGGTTACCTACGAGCAGTACTTC. This codes for CAISEWGRAEGVTYEQYF.

The chain uses TRBV28 and TRBJ2-7; 11 bases line up with TRBD2. This CDR3 has 15 residues. The germline V gene has CDR1 MDHEN and CDR2 SYDVKM. The V segment lost 6 bases and the J segment 9 bases; nucleotides outside the gene matches: 13. CDR3 loop: CASSLPLAGARGQYF. The CDR3 DNA sequence: TGTGCCAGCAGCCTCCCACTAGCGGGGGCAAGGGGGCAGTACTTC.

As DNA, the CDR3 is TGCGCCAGCAGCCAAGATGGAGGGACTAACACTGAAGCTTTCTTT. Translating it yields CASSQDGGTNTEAFF. The chain employs TRBV4-1 and TRBJ1-1; perhaps TRBD1 as D (5 bases). The CDR3 covers 15 residues. Germline CDR1 reads MGHRA; CDR2 reads YSYEKL. V lost 0 bases and J 2 bases, leaving 10 bases between the germline ends.